A selection of T cell receptor beta chains follows, all from one sample in a study of shared clonotypes between healthy human individuals. TCRdb keeps only in-frame clones here, not all; method: immunoSEQ multiplex PCR. This sample has 980,000 or so clones, with 76% found just once. The specimen sequenced was memory CD4+ T cells sorted from blood. The receptors were gathered from a man aged 18 to 30 in good health. Both conserved end residues are part of each CDR3. Fields, in order: J gene, D gene, V gene, clone size, CDR3 DNA, CDR3 protein. D genes are given only for firm matches. Only part of the rows carry a size: once, few, many, or a class if the clone is expanded.

j_gene: TRBJ2-1
d_gene: .
v_gene: TRBV11-2
abundance: .
CDR3nt: TGTGCCAGCAGCTCAAGAGGCGGGATCGCCAATGAGCAGTTCTTC
CDR3aa: CASSSRGGIANEQFF

j_gene: TRBJ1-1
d_gene: .
v_gene: TRBV12-5
abundance: .
CDR3nt: TGTGCTAGTGGTTTGGTCTATTCTAGGGGGTTGGGAAACACTGAAGCTTTCTTT
CDR3aa: CASGLVYSRGLGNTEAFF

j_gene: TRBJ1-6
d_gene: .
v_gene: TRBV7-2
abundance: .
CDR3nt: TGTGCCAGCAGCCCGCAGACAGGTCATAATTCACCCCTCCACTTT
CDR3aa: CASSPQTGHNSPLHF

j_gene: TRBJ2-6
d_gene: .
v_gene: TRBV7-3
abundance: .
CDR3nt: TGTGCCAGCAGCTTAACAGGGGCAGCTCCCTCTGGGGCCAACGTCCTGACTTTC
CDR3aa: CASSLTGAAPSGANVLTF

j_gene: TRBJ1-4
d_gene: .
v_gene: TRBV7-9
abundance: .
CDR3nt: TGTGCCAGCAGGGAAGTTTGGGGTGAAAAACTGTTTTTT
CDR3aa: CASREVWGEKLFF

j_gene: TRBJ2-2
d_gene: TRBD2
v_gene: TRBV5-1
abundance: .
CDR3nt: TGCGCCAGCAGCCCGGGACTAGCGGGAATCACCGGGGAGCTGTTTTTT
CDR3aa: CASSPGLAGITGELFF

j_gene: TRBJ1-1
d_gene: TRBD1
v_gene: TRBV5-1
abundance: many
CDR3nt: TGCGCCAGCAGCCCGGGACAGGGGGCGTGGGACACTGAAGCTTTCTTT
CDR3aa: CASSPGQGAWDTEAFF

j_gene: TRBJ1-1
d_gene: .
v_gene: TRBV2
abundance: .
CDR3nt: TGTGCCAGCAGTGGGCATCAGAAATCTCGGACTGAAGCTTTCTTT
CDR3aa: CASSGHQKSRTEAFF

j_gene: TRBJ2-1
d_gene: .
v_gene: TRBV6-6
abundance: few
CDR3nt: TGTGCCAGCAGTTACTCGGACCATGAGCAGTTCTTC
CDR3aa: CASSYSDHEQFF

j_gene: TRBJ2-1
d_gene: TRBD2
v_gene: TRBV10-2
abundance: .
CDR3nt: TGCGCCAGCAGGAGGCTAGCGGAATCCTACAATGAGCAGTTCTTC
CDR3aa: CASRRLAESYNEQFF

j_gene: TRBJ1-1
d_gene: TRBD1
v_gene: TRBV7-9
abundance: .
CDR3nt: TGTGCCAGCAGCTTCCCCGGGACAGGGCTGGCCGAAGCTTTCTTT
CDR3aa: CASSFPGTGLAEAFF

j_gene: TRBJ1-2
d_gene: .
v_gene: TRBV7-9
abundance: .
CDR3nt: TGTGCCAGCAGCTTGTTGTACAGACTTAACTATGGCTACACCTTC
CDR3aa: CASSLLYRLNYGYTF

j_gene: TRBJ1-2
d_gene: TRBD1
v_gene: TRBV4-1
abundance: few
CDR3nt: TGCGCCAGCAGCCACGTTGGACAGGGCATCTATGGCTACACCTTC
CDR3aa: CASSHVGQGIYGYTF

j_gene: TRBJ1-3
d_gene: .
v_gene: TRBV28
abundance: few
CDR3nt: TGTGCCAGCAGTTTCGCAGGAGGGGACTCCTCTGGAAACACCATATATTTT
CDR3aa: CASSFAGGDSSGNTIYF

j_gene: TRBJ1-1
d_gene: TRBD1
v_gene: TRBV18
abundance: .
CDR3nt: TGTGCCAGCTCACCTATGACAGGGGCAAACACTGAAGCTTTCTTT
CDR3aa: CASSPMTGANTEAFF

j_gene: TRBJ2-6
d_gene: .
v_gene: TRBV6-1
abundance: .
CDR3nt: TGTGCCAGCAGTGACAGGGCGTTTCTCGGGGCCAACGTCCTGACTTTC
CDR3aa: CASSDRAFLGANVLTF

j_gene: TRBJ2-2
d_gene: .
v_gene: TRBV19
abundance: .
CDR3nt: TGTGCCAGTAGTAGGCCCATTGCCGGGGAGCTGTTTTTT
CDR3aa: CASSRPIAGELFF

j_gene: TRBJ2-2
d_gene: .
v_gene: TRBV7-3
abundance: .
CDR3nt: TGTGCCAGCAGCTTAGGAGGGTCGGGCACCGGGGAGCTGTTTTTT
CDR3aa: CASSLGGSGTGELFF

j_gene: TRBJ1-2
d_gene: .
v_gene: TRBV2
abundance: .
CDR3nt: TGTGCCAGCAAAGGGGAGATACGTGGCTACACCTTC
CDR3aa: CASKGEIRGYTF

j_gene: TRBJ2-2
d_gene: .
v_gene: TRBV7-2
abundance: .
CDR3nt: TGTGCTAATAGGGCATTGAACACCGGGGAGCTGTTTTTT
CDR3aa: CANRALNTGELFF

j_gene: TRBJ1-4
d_gene: .
v_gene: TRBV18
abundance: .
CDR3nt: TGTGCCAGCTCACCACCGAACTTTAATGAAAAACTGTTTTTT
CDR3aa: CASSPPNFNEKLFF

j_gene: TRBJ1-4
d_gene: .
v_gene: TRBV6-1
abundance: .
CDR3nt: TGTGCCAGCAGACGACTTGGGGAAAAACTGTTTTTT
CDR3aa: CASRRLGEKLFF

j_gene: TRBJ1-3
d_gene: .
v_gene: TRBV25-1
abundance: .
CDR3nt: TGTGCCAGCAGTGAATTCGGGGCAGGGCCCGGAAACACCATATATTTT
CDR3aa: CASSEFGAGPGNTIYF

j_gene: TRBJ2-3
d_gene: .
v_gene: TRBV7-4
abundance: .
CDR3nt: TGTGCCACCTCGTGGAGGGGCCACAAACCCGCGGATACGCAGTATTTT
CDR3aa: CATSWRGHKPADTQYF

j_gene: TRBJ2-5
d_gene: .
v_gene: TRBV11-2
abundance: .
CDR3nt: TGTGCCAGCAGCCGCGGGGTAACCCAGTACTTC
CDR3aa: CASSRGVTQYF

j_gene: TRBJ2-3
d_gene: .
v_gene: TRBV5-4
abundance: .
CDR3nt: TGTGCCAGCAGCTTTTCCGGGGCTAAAAGCACAGATACGCAGTATTTT
CDR3aa: CASSFSGAKSTDTQYF

j_gene: TRBJ1-3
d_gene: .
v_gene: TRBV30
abundance: once
CDR3nt: TGTGCCTGCCACAGGTCTGGAAACACCATATATTTT
CDR3aa: CACHRSGNTIYF

j_gene: TRBJ2-3
d_gene: TRBD2
v_gene: TRBV5-1
abundance: .
CDR3nt: TGCGCCAGCAGCTCAGCGGGGAGCACAGATACGCAGTATTTT
CDR3aa: CASSSAGSTDTQYF

j_gene: TRBJ1-5
d_gene: .
v_gene: TRBV27
abundance: .
CDR3nt: TGTGCCAGCAGGTCGAGGGGAGTAAGCAATCAGCCCCAGCATTTT
CDR3aa: CASRSRGVSNQPQHF

j_gene: TRBJ1-5
d_gene: .
v_gene: TRBV6-1
abundance: .
CDR3nt: TGTGCCAGCAGCGAAACGAGTACCCAACAATCCCCCCAGCATTTT
CDR3aa: CASSETSTQQSPQHF

j_gene: TRBJ2-1
d_gene: .
v_gene: TRBV4-2
abundance: few
CDR3nt: TGTGCCAGCAGCTTTGAGGGGACCCTTCCCAATGAGCAGTTCTTC
CDR3aa: CASSFEGTLPNEQFF

j_gene: TRBJ2-5
d_gene: TRBD2
v_gene: TRBV10-3
abundance: .
CDR3nt: TGTGCCATCAGTGACCGGGGGGGGCCCGGAGAGACCCAGTACTTC
CDR3aa: CAISDRGGPGETQYF

j_gene: TRBJ2-7
d_gene: .
v_gene: TRBV18
abundance: .
CDR3nt: TGTGCCAGCTCACAACAGGGCAAAGGGGCTTCCGAGCAGTACTTC
CDR3aa: CASSQQGKGASEQYF

j_gene: TRBJ2-1
d_gene: .
v_gene: TRBV5-1
abundance: .
CDR3nt: TGCGCCAGCAGCTTGGGAGGGAGCTCCTACAATGAGCAGTTCTTC
CDR3aa: CASSLGGSSYNEQFF

j_gene: TRBJ2-1
d_gene: TRBD2
v_gene: TRBV5-1
abundance: .
CDR3nt: TGCGCCAGCAGCTTTGCCCCGGGACTAGCGTCGAATGAGCAGTTCTTC
CDR3aa: CASSFAPGLASNEQFF

j_gene: TRBJ1-3
d_gene: .
v_gene: TRBV5-1
abundance: .
CDR3nt: TGCGCCAGCAGCACGGGGGCCGTCGCACCCGGAAACACCATATATTTT
CDR3aa: CASSTGAVAPGNTIYF

j_gene: TRBJ1-4
d_gene: .
v_gene: TRBV30
abundance: .
CDR3nt: TGTGCCTGGAGTGCCGGGACACGCGGGGGACAAAAACTGTTTTTT
CDR3aa: CAWSAGTRGGQKLFF

j_gene: TRBJ1-2
d_gene: TRBD1
v_gene: TRBV4-1
abundance: .
CDR3nt: TGCGCCAGCAGCCGGGGACAGGGATATGGCTACACCTTC
CDR3aa: CASSRGQGYGYTF

j_gene: TRBJ2-2
d_gene: .
v_gene: TRBV10-2
abundance: many
CDR3nt: TGCGCCAGCAGTGAGTTAAACACCGGGGAGCTGTTTTTT
CDR3aa: CASSELNTGELFF

j_gene: TRBJ2-3
d_gene: TRBD1
v_gene: TRBV18
abundance: .
CDR3nt: TGTGCCAGCTCACACGGGACAGCGGCAGATACGCAGTATTTT
CDR3aa: CASSHGTAADTQYF

j_gene: TRBJ1-4
d_gene: .
v_gene: TRBV2
abundance: .
CDR3nt: TGTGCCAGCATGAGGGATAATGAAAAACTGTTTTTT
CDR3aa: CASMRDNEKLFF

j_gene: TRBJ2-4
d_gene: .
v_gene: TRBV5-1
abundance: .
CDR3nt: TGCGCCAGCAGCACGACTAGTTTAAGCATTCAGTACTTC
CDR3aa: CASSTTSLSIQYF

j_gene: TRBJ2-1
d_gene: .
v_gene: TRBV18
abundance: .
CDR3nt: TGTGCCAGCTCACCAGTCAGGGGGGGACCCACCAATGAGCAGTTCTTC
CDR3aa: CASSPVRGGPTNEQFF

j_gene: TRBJ1-1
d_gene: .
v_gene: TRBV2
abundance: few
CDR3nt: TGTGCCAGCAGACGACAGGCTGAAGCTTTCTTT
CDR3aa: CASRRQAEAFF

j_gene: TRBJ1-4
d_gene: .
v_gene: TRBV27
abundance: .
CDR3nt: TGTGCCAGCAGTCGAGTTTTGGGCCCTAATGAAAAACTGTTTTTT
CDR3aa: CASSRVLGPNEKLFF

j_gene: TRBJ1-2
d_gene: .
v_gene: TRBV10-3
abundance: once
CDR3nt: TGTGCCATCAGTGAGCCCGACCGGGTAGGCTATGGCTACACCTTC
CDR3aa: CAISEPDRVGYGYTF